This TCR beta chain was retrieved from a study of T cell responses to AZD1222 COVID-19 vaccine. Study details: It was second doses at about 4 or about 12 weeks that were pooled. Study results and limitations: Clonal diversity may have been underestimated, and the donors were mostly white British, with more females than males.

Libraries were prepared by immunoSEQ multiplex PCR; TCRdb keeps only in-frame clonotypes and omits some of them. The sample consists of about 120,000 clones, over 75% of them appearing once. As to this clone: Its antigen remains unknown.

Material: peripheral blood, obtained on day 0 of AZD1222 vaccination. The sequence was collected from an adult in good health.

The CDR3 sequence is CASSVQGGSRETQYF. The CDR3 DNA is TGTGCCAGCAGCGTCCAAGGGGGCTCCAGAGAGACCCAGTACTTC. The chain is built from TRBV3-1 (or the pseudogene TRBV3-2) and TRBJ2-5; 7 bases are a match to TRBD1. This CDR3 has 15 amino acids. After removal of 5 bases from V and 4 bases from J, the junction contained 10 bases not matched to a gene. Germline assignment: CDR1 LGHDT and CDR2 YNNKEL (reference sequence).